This T cell receptor beta chain was sequenced during a study of spatial heterogeneity in lung cancer. TCRdb used MiXCR to reprocess the 5' RACE reads, holding one entry per CDR3 protein. Here the sample spans over 15,000 distinct CDR3 sequences, roughly 6% being singletons. Germline-derived CDR1 and CDR2 are SEHNR and FQNEAQ (reference sequence). Trimming shortened V by 2 bases and J by 1 base, and 12 bases separated the two germline ends. This CDR3 has 16 residues. Time point given: sample taken at primary tumor resection. By proportion, this clonotype is medium-sized (0.01 to 0.1%). What it binds is unknown. Points from the study as a whole: Mutation tallies in tumors tracked expanded intratumoral alpha and beta TCR counts.

This sequence was found in a female donor with early-stage non-small cell lung cancer. The sample was lung tumor tissue, taken at surgery. This chain uses TRBV7-9 with TRBJ1-3; no reliable D call. The CDR3 loop reads CASSLTSLVSGNTIYF. DNA for the CDR3: TGTGCCAGCAGCTTAACCAGTTTGGTTTCTGGAAACACCATATATTTT.